One T cell receptor (beta chain) is described in this entry. As originally analysed: From reference gene primer amplification, estimates of nucleated cell counts were derived. Here immunoSEQ multiplex PCR was the method, and the copy in TCRdb shows in-frame clones only, minus some. V and J calls and clone size come straight from that table; D and trimming were deduced from the DNA. The sample yields about 55,000 clones, 90% seen once. This sample was taken from a study of blood T cell repertoires in COVID-19. The wider study: The study drew acute and convalescent COVID-19 samples from the United States, Italy and Spain.

V was clipped by 0 bases and J by 3 bases, with 9 bases between them. The germline V gene has CDR1 SGHRS and CDR2 YFSETQ. The CDR3 is made up of 14 amino acids. The V call is TRBV5-1, the J call TRBJ1-1; a possible D gene is TRBD1 (6 bases). The source material was peripheral blood. This TCR was recovered from a man aged 80 or over with acute or convalescent COVID-19. The CDR3 is CASSLGWTDTEAFF. DNA of the CDR3: TGCGCCAGCAGCTTGGGGTGGACAGACACTGAAGCTTTCTTT.